The 25 T cell receptor beta chains below all came from one sample that was sequenced in a study of blood T cell repertoires in COVID-19. TCRdb keeps only in-frame clones here, not all; method: immunoSEQ multiplex PCR. Here the sample spans about 35,000 clones, 82% being singletons. The sample comprised peripheral blood. Source of these receptors: an elderly man with active or convalescent COVID-19.

The V and J genes are TRBV6-4 and TRBJ2-1; 10 bases map to TRBD2. Germline V gives CDR1 MRHNA, CDR2 SNTAGT. V lost 5 bases, J lost 7 bases, and 5 bases stayed unmatched. The CDR3 extends over 14 amino acids. Written as DNA, the CDR3 is TGTGCCAGCAGTCGTCTAGCGGGAGTTAATGAGCAGTTCTTC. This translates into CASSRLAGVNEQFF.

This clone was counted between two and nine times. The genes are TRBV30 and TRBJ2-7; D perhaps matches TRBD2 (6 bases). Germline-derived CDR1 and CDR2 are GTSNPN and SVGIG (reference sequence). CDR3 length equals 14 residues. Deletions cut 4 bases from V and 2 bases from J, with 15 bases between. The CDR3 bases are TGTGCCTGGAAGGGTACGGGGGACCCCTACGAGCAGTACTTC. Amino acids: CAWKGTGDPYEQYF.

This clone was counted a few times. The chain joins TRBV28 to TRBJ2-7, with D possibly being TRBD2 (6 bases). V lost 6 bases to trimming and J lost 3 bases, with 18 bases between them. This CDR3 contains 15 residues. Germline loops: CDR1 MDHEN, CDR2 SYDVKM. The CDR3 loop is CASSRPAGRGYEQYF. The CDR3 nucleotides read TGTGCCAGCAGCCGTCCCGCGGGAAGAGGCTACGAGCAGTACTTC.

The chain recombines TRBV27 with TRBJ1-2, with D hard to call. CDR1 and CDR2 from the germline V gene are MNHEY and SMNVEV (reference sequence). Trimming took 2 bases from V and 2 from J, leaving 9 bases between them. There are 14 residues in the CDR3. Here the CDR3 reads CASSLKGGNYGYTF. The DNA for the CDR3 is TGTGCCAGCAGTTTAAAAGGAGGGAACTATGGCTACACCTTC.

The genes are TRBV28 and TRBJ1-4, with D possibly being TRBD1 (5 bases). The V end was cut by 6 bases, the J end by 1 base, with 15 bases between. The CDR3 runs to 16 residues. In germline, CDR1 is MDHEN, CDR2 SYDVKM. The CDR3 sequence: CASRRAGDGTNEKLFF. The CDR3 nucleotides read TGTGCCAGCAGGCGTGCGGGGGACGGAACTAATGAAAAACTGTTTTTT.

This chain uses TRBV19 with TRBJ2-2; D perhaps matches TRBD2 (6 bases). Deletions cut 2 bases from V and 0 bases from J, with 10 bases between. This CDR3 is built from 16 residues. Per the germline V gene, CDR1 is LNHDA and CDR2 is SQIVND (reference sequence). CDR3 protein: CASSIIGTSNTGELFF. CDR3 DNA sequence: TGTGCCAGTAGTATAATCGGGACTTCGAACACCGGGGAGCTGTTTTTT.

The chain has TRBV9 and TRBJ1-1, with 7 bases identical to TRBD1. CDR1 is SGDLS, CDR2 YYNGEE, per germline. V shed 3 bases, J shed 4 bases, and the junction held 6 bases outside the gene matches. This CDR3 has 14 amino acids. The CDR3 sequence is CASSEGNRGTEAFF. The DNA of the CDR3 is TGTGCCAGCAGCGAAGGGAACAGGGGCACTGAAGCTTTCTTT.

This chain connects TRBV12-5 to TRBJ1-2; TRBD1 is a possible D gene (6 bases). V was clipped by 1 base and J by 6 bases, with 9 bases between them. Germline-derived CDR1 and CDR2 are LGHNT and FRNRAP. CDR3 size: 13 residues. CDR3: CASGLDRDDGYTF. CDR3 nucleotide sequence: TGTGCTAGTGGTTTGGACAGGGATGATGGCTACACCTTC.

The chain joins TRBV7-2 to TRBJ1-1, with 10 bases aligning to TRBD1. Germline loops: CDR1 SGHTA, CDR2 FQGNSA. Losses at the gene ends were 5 bases for V and 2 bases for J; bases not matched to a gene: 8. The length of the CDR3 is 16 residues. The CDR3 reads CASSLGTGARNTEAFF. CDR3 in DNA: TGTGCCAGCAGCCTCGGGACAGGGGCCCGAAACACTGAAGCTTTCTTT.

The V gene is TRBV19, the J gene TRBJ1-6, with D possibly being TRBD1 (5 bases). Trimming took 7 bases from V and 6 from J, leaving 13 bases between them. Germline assignment: CDR1 LNHDA and CDR2 SQIVND (reference sequence). The CDR3 has 14 residues. CDR3 in DNA: TGTGCCAGTACAGCGGGGGGGTTTAATTCACCCCTCCACTTT. Its translation is CASTAGGFNSPLHF.

The V and J genes are TRBV3-1 (or the pseudogene TRBV3-2) and TRBJ2-1, with 10 nucleotides matching TRBD2. V shed 2 bases and J 8 bases; nucleotides not matched to a gene: 9. Germline V gives CDR1 LGHDT, CDR2 YNNKEL (reference sequence). CDR3 length equals 16 residues. CDR3 sequence: CASSQYSGRFDDEQFF. The CDR3 coding sequence is TGTGCCAGCAGCCAATATAGCGGGAGGTTCGACGATGAGCAGTTCTTC.

The chain has TRBV11-2 and TRBJ2-5; perhaps TRBD2 as D (5 bases). The ends were cut back, 5 bases at V and 5 bases at J, with 9 bases in the middle. Germline CDR1 reads SGHAT; CDR2 reads FQNNGV. This CDR3 comprises 12 residues. CDR3 nucleotide sequence: TGTGCCAGCAGCCCACCGGGGGAGACCCAGTACTTC. As protein: CASSPPGETQYF. The whole variable domain, filled in from reference TRBV11-2 and TRBJ2-5, reads EAGVAQSPRYKIIEKRQSVAFWCNPISGHATLYWYQQILGQGPKLLIQFQNNGVVDDSQLPKDRFSAERLKGVDSTLKIQPAKLEDSAVYLCASSPPGETQYFGPGTRLLVL.

V is TRBV4-2 and J is TRBJ1-1; TRBD1 agrees at 7 bases. Trimming at V came to 1 base and at J to 0 bases, leaving 2 bases not matched to a gene. Germline CDR1 and CDR2: LGHNA and YNFKEQ. The CDR3 runs to 15 residues. CDR3 bases: TGTGCCAGCAGCCAAGGTGACAGGGTGAACACTGAAGCTTTCTTT. It specifies CASSQGDRVNTEAFF.

The genes are TRBV7-6 and TRBJ2-5; D may be TRBD2 (5 bases). V dropped 5 bases and J dropped 3 bases, with 16 bases sitting between them. Germline-derived CDR1 and CDR2 are SGHVS and FNYEAQ. The length of the CDR3 is 15 residues. The CDR3 DNA sequence: TGTGCCAGCAGCCCCTGGACTCTTGGGGAAGAGACCCAGTACTTC. Its translation: CASSPWTLGEETQYF.

This chain links TRBV20-1 with TRBJ1-1; 12 positions agree with TRBD1. Germline CDR1 reads DFQATT; CDR2 reads SNEGSKA (reference sequence). J lost 1 base, V lost 3 bases, and 3 bases had no gene match. The CDR3 consists of 15 residues. CDR3 nucleotide sequence: TGCAGTGCTAGTCTGGGACAGGGGGCGAACACTGAAGCTTTCTTT. Translated: CSASLGQGANTEAFF.

The chain combines TRBV5-1 with TRBJ2-7, with 9 bases matching TRBD2. CDR1 is SGHRS and CDR2 is YFSETQ in the germline V gene. The CDR3 extends over 15 amino acids. Germline trimming cut 1 base from V and 3 bases from J; bases unmatched to any gene: 5. CDR3 residues: CASSLLAGINYEQYF. The CDR3 nucleotides read TGCGCCAGCAGCTTGCTAGCGGGGATAAACTACGAGCAGTACTTC.

The rearrangement uses TRBV18 and TRBJ1-1, with a weak D call TRBD1 (6 bases). CDR1 and CDR2 from the germline V gene are KGHSH and LQKENI. Between the trimmed V and J ends, which lost 1 base and 6 bases, there was a span of 6 bases. CDR3 length: 12 amino acids. CDR3: CASSPQGAEAFF. Here the CDR3 DNA reads TGTGCCAGCTCACCACAGGGGGCTGAAGCTTTCTTT.

The chain recombines TRBV18 with TRBJ2-1, with TRBD2 as a possible D gene (6 bases). This CDR3 is 15 amino acids long. Germline V CDR1 and CDR2: KGHSH, LQKENI. V was cut by 9 bases and J by 2 bases, with 17 bases left in between. In DNA, the CDR3 is TGTGCCAGTCTGTTGGGACTCACCGCCTACAATGAGCAGTTCTTC. Translation gives CASLLGLTAYNEQFF.

The J gene is TRBJ2-5, the V gene TRBV6-5; the match to TRBD1 covers 10 bases. CDR3 size: 15 residues. In germline, CDR1 is MNHEY, CDR2 SVGAGI. With V trimmed by 0 bases and J by 5 bases, 3 bases remained unmatched. The CDR3 DNA reads TGTGCCAGCAGTTACTCGGGACAGGGGATGGAGACCCAGTACTTC. It yields the protein CASSYSGQGMETQYF.

The chain joins TRBV19 to TRBJ2-1; 8 positions agree with TRBD1. CDR1 LNHDA and CDR2 SQIVND come from the germline V gene (reference sequence). This CDR3 has 15 residues. The V gene end was trimmed by 3 bases and the J gene end by 5 bases; junction bases not matched to a gene: 6. CDR3 DNA: TGTGCCAGTAGTATCCGGACAGGGTTGGACAATGAGCAGTTCTTC. This encodes CASSIRTGLDNEQFF.

The chain recombines TRBV19 with TRBJ2-2, with unresolved D. V dropped 3 bases and J dropped 1 base, with 9 bases sitting between them. CDR3 length: 15 amino acids. Germline V gene sequence: CDR1 LNHDA, CDR2 SQIVND (reference sequence). CDR3 protein: CASSIRQLNTGELFF. The CDR3 region has the DNA TGTGCCAGTAGTATCCGCCAGTTGAACACCGGGGAGCTGTTTTTT.

The J gene is TRBJ1-4, the V gene TRBV28, with D hard to call. V lost 3 bases to trimming and J lost 8 bases, with 7 bases between them. CDR1 and CDR2 from the germline V gene are MDHEN and SYDVKM. This CDR3 spans 12 amino acids. CDR3 protein: CASSFGFEKLFF. CDR3 nucleotide sequence: TGTGCCAGCAGTTTTGGCTTCGAAAAACTGTTTTTT.

This chain links TRBV3-1 (or the pseudogene TRBV3-2) with TRBJ1-1; D is unresolved. This CDR3 is 14 amino acids long. The germline gives CDR1 LGHDT, CDR2 YNNKEL (reference sequence). Trimming stripped 0 bases from V and 3 bases from J, with 8 bases between. The CDR3 DNA is TGTGCCAGCAGCCAAGATCGGGAAGACACTGAAGCTTTCTTT. This encodes CASSQDREDTEAFF.

This clone came up once. The chain uses TRBV7-3 and TRBJ2-3; the D gene is possibly TRBD1 (6 bases). Trimming left V 5 bases short and J 2 bases short, with 11 bases between. The germline V gene encodes CDR1 SGHTA and CDR2 FQGTGA. The length of the CDR3 is 14 residues. CDR3 protein: CASSPGQITDTQYF. DNA of the CDR3: TGTGCCAGCAGCCCGGGACAAATCACAGATACGCAGTATTTT.

V usage is TRBV28 and J usage is TRBJ2-7, with 7 bases that match TRBD2. Germline V lookup: CDR1 MDHEN, CDR2 SYDVKM. V lost 4 bases to trimming and J lost 4 bases; unmatched junction nucleotides: 7. This CDR3 is 14 amino acids long. In DNA, the CDR3 is TGTGCCAGCAGTTCCTGGACTAGGAGGTACGAGCAGTACTTC. Translating it yields CASSSWTRRYEQYF.